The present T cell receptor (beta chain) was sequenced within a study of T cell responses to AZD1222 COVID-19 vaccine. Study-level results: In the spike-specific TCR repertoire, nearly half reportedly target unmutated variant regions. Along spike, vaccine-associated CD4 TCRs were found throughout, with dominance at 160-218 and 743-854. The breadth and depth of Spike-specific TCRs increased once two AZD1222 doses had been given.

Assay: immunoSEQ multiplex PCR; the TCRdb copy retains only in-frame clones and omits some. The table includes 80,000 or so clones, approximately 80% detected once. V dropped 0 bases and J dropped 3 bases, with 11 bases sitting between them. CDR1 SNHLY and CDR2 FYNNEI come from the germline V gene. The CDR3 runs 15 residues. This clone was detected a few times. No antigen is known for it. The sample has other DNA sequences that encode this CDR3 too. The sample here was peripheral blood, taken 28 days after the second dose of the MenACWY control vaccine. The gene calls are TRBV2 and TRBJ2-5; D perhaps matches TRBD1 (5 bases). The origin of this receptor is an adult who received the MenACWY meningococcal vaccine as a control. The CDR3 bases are TGTGCCAGCAGTGAAGCGCCTAGGGGTGAAGAGACCCAGTACTTC. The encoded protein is CASSEAPRGEETQYF.